This TCR beta chain was found in a study of blood T cell repertoires in COVID-19 (dated by TCRdb to between 2020 and 2021). About the investigation overall: Collaborator samples came from the United States, Italy and Spain and covered acute and convalescent phases of COVID-19. Samples were obtained from the ongoing ImmuneRACE study (first 160 participants) and from 1,254 subjects provided by 6 global collaborators. The prospective study material was composed of cDNA or gDNA derived from T cells, B-cell-depleted T cells, or PBMCs. The repertoires were released in a freely available public database meant as a resource for research on the immune response to SARS-CoV-2. A de-identified subject ID, COVID-19 status, age in years and sex were almost always included in the sample metadata. Where available, HLA class I and class II types were taken from metadata supplied by the sample provider and were not determined by assay-based typing. The dataset comprised deeply sampled blood TCRbeta repertoires from subjects exposed to, actively infected with, or recovered from COVID-19.

At one collaborating source in Seattle, patients were enrolled during active infection and were followed longitudinally through the course of disease. Whole blood was collected in K2EDTA tubes by collaborating institutions according to the institutions' own protocols. For TCRbeta analysis, collaborators shipped samples in one of three forms: frozen whole blood, isolated PBMCs, or DNA extracted from either of those sample types. TCRbeta CDR3 regions were amplified from genomic DNA using the immunoSEQ Assay, a bias-controlled multiplex PCR. For the original study's pipeline: The number of nucleated cells in each sample was estimated by amplification of reference gene primers within the assay. Sequence reads were collapsed and filtered to measure the absolute abundance of every unique TCRbeta CDR3 rearrangement. For each sample, productive Simpson clonality was calculated by taking the square root of Simpson's diversity index across productive rearrangements. TCRdb took over this immuneACCESS table, retaining in-frame rearrangements with V and J assigned. Such tables are incomplete; in checked studies, under half of the missing clones stem from an unresolved V gene, and the remainder is unexplained. That table furnishes V, J and clone size, whereas the DNA furnished D and trimming. In this sample the table shows 300,000 to 350,000 clones, 85% to 90% of which occur a single time. Of the sample, under 3.5% falls within the top ten clones.

Notes on this clone: What this receptor recognizes is not known. Base qualities are not at hand, and no much larger clone is one base apart.

Spanning cysteine to phenylalanine, the CDR3 consists of 15 amino acids. The CDR3 DNA has 45 bases and is translated from base 1. Taken from the germline V gene, the CDR1 and CDR2 loops are MDHEN and SYDVKM. V and J are trimmed by 3 bases and 10 bases, and the gene matches miss 6 bases of the junction. General study outcomes and caveats: Clinical and demographic metadata were provided uncurated, with the amount varying by source and participant.

This TCR was recovered from a woman between 25 and 40 years old with COVID-19, enrolled during active disease. Sequencing was carried out using peripheral blood. The chain uses TRBV28 and TRBJ1-6, and TRBD1 aligns with 10 junction nucleotides. This receptor carries the CDR3 CASSFIGTGASPLHF. The DNA is as follows: TGTGCCAGCAGTTTTATCGGGACAGGGGCATCACCCCTCCACTTT.